This T cell receptor (beta chain) is drawn from a study of blood T cell repertoires in COVID-19. For the study at large: The United States, Italy and Spain supplied acute and convalescent COVID-19 samples. T cells, B-cell-depleted T cells, or PBMCs supplied cDNA or gDNA.

Original methodology: Cell counts per sample came from amplifying reference gene primers. Assay used: immunoSEQ multiplex PCR; TCRdb lists only in-frame clones, some missing. The V and J calls and the clone size are those of that table, but D and trimming were determined from the DNA. Here the sample spans 130,000 or so clones, 85% to 90% being singletons. V gave up 3 bases and J gave up 2 bases, with 11 bases separating them. Germline assignment: CDR1 MNHEY and CDR2 SMNVEV (reference sequence). CDR3 length equals 15 residues. The specimen was peripheral blood. The J gene is TRBJ1-5, the V gene TRBV27; tentatively, D is TRBD1 (6 bases). The receptor was derived from a woman aged 50 to 60 with acute or convalescent COVID-19. CDR3: CASSFRGDGNQPQHF. DNA for the CDR3: TGTGCCAGCAGTTTCAGGGGTGATGGCAATCAGCCCCAGCATTTT.